This passage covers 13 T cell receptor beta chains from one sample sequenced in a study of CD8 T cells in Susac syndrome. Random-hexamer reverse transcription was applied to about 0.45 to 1 ug RNA. TCRdb processed the immunoSEQ multiplex PCR reads anew with MiXCR; each CDR3 protein has one entry. The sample lists roughly 200,000 distinct CDR3 sequences, approximately 94% occurring once. Sequenced input: CD4+ T cells from PBMCs. These TCRs come from a human donor in good health.

In DNA form, the CDR3 reads TGTGCCAGAAGTCCCTCAGCCGGGGAGGGCAAGGACGAGCAGTACTTC. Translating it yields CARSPSAGEGKDEQYF. The chain is built from TRBV28 and TRBJ2-7, with 7 bases aligning to TRBD2. V was clipped by 9 bases and J by 5 bases; unmatched bases: 19. The CDR3 is 16 amino acids. CDR1 MDHEN and CDR2 SYDVKM come from the germline V gene. Combining the CDR3 with reference TRBV28 and TRBJ2-7 gives the whole variable domain DVKVTQSSRYLVKRTGEKVFLECVQDMDHENMFWYRQDPGLGLRLIYFSYDVKMKEKGDIPEGYSVSREKKERFSLILESASTNQTSMYLCARSPSAGEGKDEQYFGPGTRLTVT.

The chain links TRBV29-1 to TRBJ1-1, with 9 bases fitting TRBD1. This CDR3 comprises 14 residues. In germline, CDR1 is SQVTM, CDR2 ANQGSEA. The trim removed 6 bases at V and 7 bases at J, leaving 12 bases unmatched. As DNA, the CDR3 is TGCAGCGTGCGGGGACAGGGCGACTTAGGTGAAGCTTTCTTT. It yields the protein CSVRGQGDLGEAFF.

The rearrangement links TRBV20-1 to TRBJ2-7; D is perhaps TRBD2 (5 bases). The CDR3 extends over 10 amino acids. V dropped 5 bases and J dropped 6 bases, with 8 bases sitting between them. In germline, CDR1 is DFQATT, CDR2 SNEGSKA (reference sequence). CDR3 in DNA: TGCAGTGCTGCGGGTGGCGAGCAGTACTTC. Its translation: CSAAGGEQYF.

This clonotype came up once. This chain joins TRBV15 and TRBJ2-7, with D maybe TRBD2 (6 bases). The CDR3 covers 17 residues. V shed 3 bases and J shed 6 bases, with 24 bases lying between them. Germline lookup yields CDR1 LNHNV and CDR2 YYDKDF (reference sequence). The DNA for the CDR3 is TGTGCCACCAGCAGGGACCCCCCCGGAAGCGGGTTGGGCGAGCAGTACTTC. The encoded protein is CATSRDPPGSGLGEQYF.

The J gene is TRBJ2-1, the V gene TRBV20-1; D remains unclear. This CDR3 is built from 13 residues. V dropped 0 bases and J dropped 3 bases, with 6 bases sitting between them. From germline, CDR1 is DFQATT and CDR2 SNEGSKA (reference sequence). The CDR3 spells CSARETRYNEQFF. In DNA, the CDR3 is TGCAGTGCTAGAGAGACTCGCTACAATGAGCAGTTCTTC.

The table lists this clonotype with a count of one. The V call is TRBV29-1, the J call TRBJ1-1; D perhaps matches TRBD1 (6 bases). Trimming pared 6 bases from V and 1 base from J, leaving 12 bases between. This CDR3 is 13 amino acids long. The germline V gene has CDR1 SQVTM and CDR2 ANQGSEA. The DNA of the CDR3 is TGCAGCGTAACGGGGGGCAAGAACACTGAAGCTTTCTTT. Its protein is CSVTGGKNTEAFF.

The J gene is TRBJ2-7, the V gene TRBV27, with D perhaps matching TRBD1 (6 bases). V was pared by 0 bases and J by 9 bases, with 12 bases between. Germline CDR1 MNHEY, CDR2 SMNVEV (reference sequence). This CDR3 is 13 amino acids long. Here the CDR3 DNA reads TGTGCCAGCAGTTTATCCGGGACATCTAGGCAGTACTTC. The encoded protein is CASSLSGTSRQYF.

The chain joins TRBV2 to TRBJ1-1; D is unresolved. The V end lost 5 bases, the J end lost 4 bases, and 5 bases lay between the germline ends. Germline V CDR1 and CDR2: SNHLY, FYNNEI. The length of the CDR3 is 11 residues. CDR3 amino acids: CASSPTTEAFF. The CDR3 DNA reads TGTGCCAGCAGTCCAACCACTGAAGCTTTCTTT.

V is TRBV29-1 and J is TRBJ1-2; 7 bases fit TRBD1. Germline assignment: CDR1 SQVTM and CDR2 ANQGSEA. J lost 8 bases, V lost 6 bases, and 21 bases had no gene match. The CDR3 covers 16 residues. The DNA of the CDR3 is TGCAGCGTCGCTAATCCCCCTGGACAGGTCAGAGGGGGCTACACCTTC. Translation gives CSVANPPGQVRGGYTF.

The chain joins TRBV28 to TRBJ2-2, with D perhaps matching TRBD2 (5 bases). CDR1 is MDHEN and CDR2 is SYDVKM in the germline V gene. V was pared by 8 bases and J by 5 bases, with 15 bases between. The CDR3 has 14 residues. The CDR3 DNA reads TGTGCCAGCGAGGGTTCGAGCCGTACCGGGGAGCTGTTTTTT. It specifies CASEGSSRTGELFF.

J is TRBJ1-2 and V is TRBV29-1, with TRBD1 as a possible D gene (6 bases). Trimming shortened V by 7 bases and J by 7 bases, and 16 bases separated the two germline ends. This CDR3 is 12 amino acids long. Looked up from germline, CDR1 is SQVTM and CDR2 is ANQGSEA. CDR3 sequence (DNA): TGCAGCGCACTACAGGGTCACCGTGGCTACACCTTC. Its protein product is CSALQGHRGYTF.

CDR3 DNA sequence: TGCAGTGCTATCCGGGACAGGGGTGTTGCAGATACGCAGTATTTT. Amino acid sequence: CSAIRDRGVADTQYF. V and J are TRBV20-1 and TRBJ2-3; 10 nucleotides align to TRBD1. Per the germline V gene, CDR1 is DFQATT and CDR2 is SNEGSKA (reference sequence). V shed 4 bases and J 4 bases; nucleotides not matched to a gene: 8. The CDR3 sequence is 15 residues long.

The chain carries TRBV29-1 and TRBJ2-7, with D possibly being TRBD1 or TRBD2 (5 bases each). The V gene lost 7 bases and the J gene lost 2 bases, with 15 bases spanning the gap. Looked up from germline, CDR1 is SQVTM and CDR2 is ANQGSEA. The CDR3 covers 13 residues. CDR3 in amino acids: CSAREGYPYEQYF. The CDR3 nucleotides read TGCAGCGCCAGAGAGGGGTACCCCTACGAGCAGTACTTC.